This is a list of T cell receptor beta chains from one sample in a study of sequential checkpoint blockade in melanoma. Clones were sequenced by immunoSEQ multiplex PCR, and TCRdb holds only the in-frame ones, with some missing. Found here are fewer than 11,000 clones, 60% to 75% of them singletons; the top ten hold 36%. The material was CD8+ T cells sorted from blood (inferred from file names), obtained from a patient given nivolumab and ipilimumab in sequence. The receptor source for this set is a human donor with melanoma. Both conserved end residues are trimmed from each CDR3. D genes are given only for firm matches.

D | V | CDR3
TRBD2 | TRBV9 | ASSEYSGLAGGPGEQF
TRBD2 | TRBV27 | ASSLRRGGDTQY
. | TRBV6-5 | ASSEGEGQPQH
TRBD2 | TRBV10-3 | AINPSGGAAHNEQF
TRBD2 | TRBV7-9 | ASRTSGRLGETQY
. | TRBV6-5 | ASRNPGVNEQF
. | TRBV11-2 | ASSLQYGESFYEQY
TRBD1 | TRBV19 | ASSMTTGGYEQY
. | TRBV27 | ASSPGNLYGYT
. | TRBV27 | ASASQGNEQY
TRBD2 | TRBV5-1 | ASSPGLAGYNEQF
. | TRBV7-7 | ASSLRGDGASPLH
TRBD2 | TRBV6-1 | ASILAGVPHEQY
. | TRBV6-1 | ASNTPNQPQH
. | TRBV7-9 | ASSLGRELYGYT
TRBD1 | TRBV2 | ASSERLDRESPLH
TRBD2 | TRBV13 | ASSLGRGLPSSYEQY
TRBD2 | TRBV7-2 | ASSPAGASYEQY
. | TRBV25-1 | ASSAYRVQETQY
. | TRBV9 | ASSVDPIQETQY
. | TRBV4-1 | ASSPLAVYNEQF
. | TRBV27 | ASSFQGSNQPQH
. | TRBV13 | ASSPRGGNTEAF
TRBD2 | TRBV6-1 | ASSAGLAGEIIYNEQF
TRBD2 | TRBV9 | ASSPGGTEDTGELF
. | TRBV5-8 | ASSPGVLSSYNEQF
. | TRBV27 | ASSSLTTRTDTQY
. | TRBV14 | ASSHGAGHSYEQY
. | TRBV14 | ASSQGLSRSYEQY
TRBD1 | TRBV29-1 | SVGTGEGEQY
. | TRBV7-9 | ASSSDTSYEQY
. | TRBV7-6 | ASSLSRAGELF
TRBD1 | TRBV4-1 | ASSQEGTGGSETQY
. | TRBV15 | ATTPDQGGTEAF
TRBD1 | TRBV7-8 | ASSLMGQGYEQY
. | TRBV9 | ASSAPGYEQF
. | TRBV6-1 | ASSAYRANQPQH
. | TRBV9 | ASSVSSWQISTDTQY
. | TRBV14 | ASSQALGEGFPSYEQY
. | TRBV10-3 | AITPRDNARGEQF